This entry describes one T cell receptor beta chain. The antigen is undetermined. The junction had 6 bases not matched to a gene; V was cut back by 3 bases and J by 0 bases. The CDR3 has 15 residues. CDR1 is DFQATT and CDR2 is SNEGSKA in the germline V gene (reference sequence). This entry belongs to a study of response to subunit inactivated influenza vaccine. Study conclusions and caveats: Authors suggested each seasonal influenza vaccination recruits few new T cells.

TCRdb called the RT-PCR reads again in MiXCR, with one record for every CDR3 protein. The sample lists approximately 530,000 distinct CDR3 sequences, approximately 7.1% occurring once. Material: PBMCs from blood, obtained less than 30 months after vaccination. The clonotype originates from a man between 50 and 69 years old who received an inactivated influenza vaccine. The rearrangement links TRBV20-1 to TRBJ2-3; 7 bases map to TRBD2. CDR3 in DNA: TGCAGTGCTAGCGCAATAGCGGGTAGCACAGATACGCAGTATTTT. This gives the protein CSASAIAGSTDTQYF.